The clone carrying this TCR beta chain appeared many times. The V end lost 6 bases, the J end lost 3 bases, and 18 bases lay between the germline ends. The CDR3 covers 15 residues. Looked up from germline, CDR1 is MDHEN and CDR2 is SYDVKM. The time point here: after trial treatment. As to treatment: LDRT plus nivolumab, ipilimumab, low-dose cyclophosphamide and aspirin (RACIN trial). Qualifying patients carried advanced solid tumors devoid of tumor-infiltrating lymphocytes. These data come from a study of low-dose radiotherapy and immunotherapy resistance in tumors. The wider study: Treatment of Cohort 1 consisted of 0.5 Gy per fraction every 2 weeks, adding up to 6.5 Gy. Oral aspirin at 300 mg was taken daily by patients for four cycles, beginning on cycle 1 day 1.

With TRAV- and TRBV-specific primers, first-strand cDNA was made, covering the alpha and beta chains. Using a constant-region primer together with a V-primer adapter, TCRs were subjected to 15 to 25 PCR cycles of amplification. One entry per CDR3 protein, called by TCRdb with MiXCR from the reads. Among almost 45,000 distinct CDR3 sequences, around a quarter were seen once, and the ten largest hold around 10%. This sequence joins TRBV28 and TRBJ2-7; D perhaps matches TRBD1 (6 bases). The sequencing here drew on PBMCs, taken after low-dose radiotherapy plus immunotherapy. The receptor was isolated from a male donor with prostate cancer. CDR3 in DNA: TGTGCCAGCAGCCCAGGGGTAAGCAAACACTACGAGCAGTACTTC. Its protein is CASSPGVSKHYEQYF.